Listed below are T cell receptor beta chains from one sample, sequenced in a study of T cells in Graves' hyperthyroidism and ophthalmopathy. TCRdb analysed the multiplex PCR reads with MiXCR anew, one entry per CDR3 protein. The sample comprises 400,000 to 500,000 distinct CDR3 sequences, roughly 13% of which are singletons, and more than 4.5% rests with the top ten. The sequenced sample was blood. These receptors came from a woman aged 18-29 years with Graves' hyperthyroidism. Each CDR3 is given with its conserved first and last residue. A D gene is named only where the DNA matches it firmly. Only some rows state a clone size, as once, few, many or a class for expanded clones.

.,TRBJ2-3,TRBV13,TRBD2,CASSFRRGGTDTQYF,TGTGCCAGCAGCTTCCGGCGGGGGGGGACAGATACGCAGTATTTT
.,TRBJ2-5,TRBV24-1,.,CATSDSSQGRETQYF,TGTGCCACCAGTGATTCCTCTCAGGGGCGGGAGACCCAGTACTTC
many,TRBJ1-2,TRBV6-2/TRBV6-3,.,CASRLLQGNYGYTF,TGTGCCAGCAGACTACTGCAGGGAAACTATGGCTACACCTTC
many,TRBJ2-3,TRBV5-1,.,CASSFLGESTDTQYF,TGCGCCAGCAGCTTTTTGGGGGAAAGCACAGATACGCAGTATTTT
many,TRBJ2-1,TRBV6-2/TRBV6-3,TRBD1,CASSPQGSGNEQFF,TGTGCCAGCAGCCCACAGGGGAGTGGCAATGAGCAGTTCTTC
many,TRBJ2-1,TRBV5-1,TRBD2,CASSPGLAGEGEQFF,TGCGCCAGCAGCCCCGGACTAGCAGGAGAGGGTGAGCAGTTCTTC
many,TRBJ1-5,TRBV2,TRBD1,CASSLGTASNQPQHF,TGTGCCAGCAGCCTAGGGACAGCTAGCAATCAGCCCCAGCATTTT
many,TRBJ2-1,TRBV13,TRBD1,CASREQGLGEQFF,TGTGCCAGCAGGGAACAGGGGCTCGGTGAGCAGTTCTTC
.,TRBJ2-2,TRBV7-8,.,CASCPPTLNTGELFF,TGTGCCAGCTGCCCCCCGACTCTTAACACCGGGGAGCTGTTTTTT
many,TRBJ1-1,TRBV19,TRBD1,CASRETGLRAFF,TGTGCCAGTAGAGAGACAGGGCTACGAGCTTTCTTT
.,TRBJ2-1,TRBV5-1,TRBD2,CASSLGGSHYNEQFF,TGCGCCAGCAGCTTGGGCGGGAGCCACTACAATGAGCAGTTCTTC
many,TRBJ2-7,TRBV9,.,CASSPRDHPYEQYF,TGTGCCAGCAGCCCTCGGGACCATCCCTACGAGCAGTACTTC
many,TRBJ1-1,TRBV3-1,TRBD1,CASSRPGGQSFF,TGTGCCAGCAGCCGGCCTGGGGGACAGTCTTTCTTT
.,TRBJ2-1,TRBV6-5,TRBD2,CASSYEGGNNEQFF,TGTGCCAGCAGTTACGAGGGAGGGAACAATGAGCAGTTCTTC
many,TRBJ2-1,TRBV3-1,TRBD1,CASSLGTGNEQFF,TGTGCCAGCAGCCTCGGGACAGGGAATGAGCAGTTCTTC
.,TRBJ2-1,TRBV6-1,.,CASRHSGRYNEQFF,TGTGCCAGCAGGCACAGCGGGCGATACAATGAGCAGTTCTTC
.,TRBJ2-3,TRBV3-1,.,CASSQEARGTLSTDTQYF,TGTGCCAGCAGCCAAGAGGCGCGGGGGACATTAAGCACAGATACGCAGTATTTT
few,TRBJ1-4,TRBV29-1,.,CSVGWSSEKLFF,TGCAGCGTTGGGTGGTCCAGTGAAAAACTGTTTTTT
.,TRBJ1-3,TRBV6-1,.,CASSFLQGSGNTIYF,TGTGCCAGCAGTTTCTTGCAGGGATCAGGAAACACCATATATTTT
.,TRBJ2-7,TRBV6-2/TRBV6-3,.,CASSYSLEASSYEQYF,TGTGCCAGCAGTTACTCTCTGGAGGCGAGCTCCTACGAGCAGTACTTC
.,TRBJ1-1,TRBV9,.,CASSVDQGTGWNTEAFF,TGTGCCAGCAGCGTAGATCAGGGTACGGGCTGGAACACTGAAGCTTTCTTT
many,TRBJ1-5,TRBV15,.,CATSRDVAGADNQPQHF,TGTGCCACCAGCAGAGATGTGGCAGGGGCTGACAATCAGCCCCAGCATTTT
many,TRBJ1-2,TRBV28,.,CASSPQDYGYTF,TGTGCCAGCAGTCCCCAGGACTATGGCTACACCTTC
.,TRBJ2-1,TRBV7-2,TRBD2,CASSLSVTSGIDEQFF,TGTGCCAGCAGCTTATCTGTGACTAGCGGGATAGATGAGCAGTTCTTC
many,TRBJ1-5,TRBV27,TRBD1,CASSPLGQATLWGNQPQHF,TGTGCCAGCAGTCCATTGGGACAGGCCACACTTTGGGGCAATCAGCCCCAGCATTTT
many,TRBJ2-1,TRBV20-1,TRBD2,CSAIVFPSGNRNEQFF,TGCAGTGCTATAGTATTCCCTAGCGGAAACCGAAATGAGCAGTTCTTC
few,TRBJ2-3,TRBV6-5,TRBD1,CASSHWDRGRGDTQYF,TGTGCCAGCAGTCACTGGGACAGGGGGCGCGGAGATACGCAGTATTTT
.,TRBJ2-5,TRBV28,.,CASSLARGAQTQYF,TGTGCCAGCAGTTTGGCCCGAGGTGCCCAGACCCAGTACTTC
many,TRBJ1-1,TRBV10-3,.,CAISGGINTEAFF,TGTGCCATCAGTGGGGGGATTAACACTGAAGCTTTCTTT
once,TRBJ2-1,TRBV9,TRBD2,CASSIAGPAYNEQFF,TGTGCCAGCAGTATAGCGGGCCCAGCCTACAATGAGCAGTTCTTC
many,TRBJ2-5,TRBV7-6,TRBD2,CASSGNLGGGETQYF,TGTGCCAGCAGCGGCAATTTGGGGGGAGGGGAGACCCAGTACTTC
.,TRBJ1-2,TRBV6-1,.,CASSEDGSNYGYAF,TGTGCCAGCAGTGAGGACGGATCTAACTATGGCTACGCCTTC
many,TRBJ1-6,TRBV28,.,CASSLPTGTFNSPLHF,TGTGCCAGCAGTTTACCGACCGGGACCTTTAATTCACCCCTCCACTTT
many,TRBJ2-1,TRBV6-1,.,CASIRGESAAYNEQFF,TGTGCCAGCATCCGAGGGGAAAGCGCGGCCTACAATGAGCAGTTCTTC
.,TRBJ2-2,TRBV6-5,.,CASSFPRRGTFTGELFF,TGTGCCAGCAGTTTCCCCCGTCGCGGGACGTTCACCGGGGAGCTGTTTTTT
many,TRBJ2-5,TRBV19,TRBD2,CATGGTSGLQETQYF,TGTGCCACTGGCGGGACTAGCGGTCTCCAAGAGACCCAGTACTTC
few,TRBJ1-4,TRBV27,.,CASSPNTGLYEKLFF,TGTGCCAGCAGTCCAAACACAGGGTTGTATGAAAAACTGTTTTTT
.,TRBJ2-3,TRBV18,TRBD2,CASSPPGLAAGGSTDTQYF,TGTGCCAGCTCACCCCCCGGACTAGCGGCCGGGGGAAGCACAGATACGCAGTATTTT
many,TRBJ2-3,TRBV2,TRBD2,CASRRSSGTSTDTQYF,TGTGCCAGCAGGAGGAGTAGCGGGACAAGCACAGATACGCAGTATTTT
many,TRBJ2-5,TRBV5-8,.,CASSLKLGQETQYF,TGTGCCAGCAGCCTCAAATTGGGGCAAGAGACCCAGTACTTC
many,TRBJ1-5,TRBV20-1,TRBD1,CSARARTGEVDQPQHF,TGCAGTGCTAGAGCTAGGACAGGGGAGGTAGATCAGCCCCAGCATTTT
many,TRBJ2-5,TRBV20-1,.,CSAEGRNGETQYF,TGCAGTGCTGAAGGAAGAAATGGGGAGACCCAGTACTTC
many,TRBJ2-1,TRBV24-1,.,CATSDPESGSSYNEQFF,TGTGCCACCAGTGACCCCGAGAGCGGAAGCTCCTACAATGAGCAGTTCTTC
once,TRBJ2-1,TRBV6-5,.,CASSNGVSYNEQFF,TGTGCCAGCAGTAACGGGGTCTCCTACAATGAGCAGTTCTTC
few,TRBJ2-2,TRBV20-1,TRBD2,CSARARRSGRPNTGELFF,TGCAGTGCTAGAGCGCGACGAAGCGGGAGGCCTAACACCGGGGAGCTGTTTTTT
.,TRBJ2-5,TRBV25-1,.,CASSGAARKHF,TGTGCCAGCAGTGGGGCCGCCCGGAAGCACTTC
few,TRBJ2-5,TRBV5-6,TRBD2,CASSLYGKTSGAEETQYF,TGTGCCAGCAGCTTGTATGGGAAAACTAGCGGGGCTGAAGAGACCCAGTACTTC
many,TRBJ2-5,TRBV3-1,.,CASSHLGEQETQYF,TGTGCCAGCAGCCATTTAGGCGAACAAGAGACCCAGTACTTC
many,TRBJ1-3,TRBV12-3/TRBV12-4,.,CASSLARTAYSGNTIYF,TGTGCCAGCAGTTTAGCGAGGACAGCCTACTCTGGAAACACCATATATTTT
many,TRBJ2-5,TRBV4-1,.,CASSQVTIQETQYF,TGCGCCAGCAGCCAAGTCACTATACAAGAGACCCAGTACTTC
many,TRBJ1-6,TRBV27,.,CASSSARGFSPLHF,TGTGCCAGCAGTTCCGCCAGGGGATTCTCACCCCTCCACTTT
many,TRBJ1-1,TRBV30,.,CAWSPRIRFVVNTEAFF,TGTGCCTGGAGCCCTCGAATCCGGTTTGTGGTGAACACTGAAGCTTTCTTT
many,TRBJ2-3,TRBV6-1,.,CASRGQTESTDTQYF,TGTGCCAGCAGAGGACAAACAGAGTCCACAGATACGCAGTATTTT
.,TRBJ1-2,TRBV6-1,TRBD1,CASSPGQRQWGDGYTF,TGTGCCAGCAGTCCGGGACAGCGCCAATGGGGTGATGGCTACACCTTC
many,TRBJ2-1,TRBV27,.,CASRSNRDYNEQFF,TGTGCCAGCAGGTCGAACCGGGACTACAATGAGCAGTTCTTC
many,TRBJ1-1,TRBV30,.,CAWRDYTEAFF,TGTGCCTGGAGGGACTACACTGAAGCTTTCTTT
many,TRBJ2-3,TRBV7-9,.,CASSPRGSTDTQYF,TGTGCCAGCAGCCCGAGGGGTAGCACAGATACGCAGTATTTT
many,TRBJ2-5,TRBV7-7,TRBD2,CASSLVGSGKQETQYF,TGTGCTAGCAGCTTAGTGGGTAGCGGGAAGCAAGAGACCCAGTACTTC
many,TRBJ1-2,TRBV28,.,CATGTDNYGYTF,TGTGCCACCGGGACCGACAACTATGGCTACACCTTC